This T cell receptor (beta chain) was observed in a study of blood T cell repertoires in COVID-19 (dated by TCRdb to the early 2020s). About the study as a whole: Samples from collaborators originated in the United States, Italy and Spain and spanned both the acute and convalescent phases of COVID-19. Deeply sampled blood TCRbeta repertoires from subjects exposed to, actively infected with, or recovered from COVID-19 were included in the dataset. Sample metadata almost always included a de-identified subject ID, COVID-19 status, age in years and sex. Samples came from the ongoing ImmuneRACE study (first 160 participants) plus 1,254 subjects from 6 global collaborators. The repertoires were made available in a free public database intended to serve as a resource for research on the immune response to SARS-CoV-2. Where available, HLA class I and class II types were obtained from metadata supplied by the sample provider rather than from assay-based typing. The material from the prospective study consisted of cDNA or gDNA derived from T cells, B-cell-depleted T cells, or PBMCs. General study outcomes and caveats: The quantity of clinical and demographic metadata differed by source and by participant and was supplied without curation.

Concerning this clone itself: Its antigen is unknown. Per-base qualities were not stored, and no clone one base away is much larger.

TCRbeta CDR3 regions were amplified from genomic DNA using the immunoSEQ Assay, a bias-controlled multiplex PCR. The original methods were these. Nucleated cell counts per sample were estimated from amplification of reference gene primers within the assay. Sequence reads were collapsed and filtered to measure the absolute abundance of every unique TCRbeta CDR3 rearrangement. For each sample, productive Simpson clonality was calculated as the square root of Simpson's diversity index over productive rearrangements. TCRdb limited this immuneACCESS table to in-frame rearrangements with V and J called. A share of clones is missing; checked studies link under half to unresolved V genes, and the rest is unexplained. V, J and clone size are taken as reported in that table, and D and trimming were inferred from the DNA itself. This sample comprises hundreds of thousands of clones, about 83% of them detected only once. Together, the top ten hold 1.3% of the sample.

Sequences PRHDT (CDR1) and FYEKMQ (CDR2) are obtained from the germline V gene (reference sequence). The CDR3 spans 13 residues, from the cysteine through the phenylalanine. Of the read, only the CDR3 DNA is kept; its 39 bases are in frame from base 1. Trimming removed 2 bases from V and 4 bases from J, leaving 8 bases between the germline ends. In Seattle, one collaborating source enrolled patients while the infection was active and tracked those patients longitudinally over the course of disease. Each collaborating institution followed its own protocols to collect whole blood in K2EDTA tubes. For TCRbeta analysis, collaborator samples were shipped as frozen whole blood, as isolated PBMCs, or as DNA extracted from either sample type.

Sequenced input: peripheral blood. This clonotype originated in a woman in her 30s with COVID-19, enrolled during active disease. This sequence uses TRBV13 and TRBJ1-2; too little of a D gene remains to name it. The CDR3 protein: CASSLRGLYGYTF. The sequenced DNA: TGTGCCAGCAGCTTACGAGGGCTCTATGGCTACACCTTC.